This T cell receptor beta chain emerged from a study of blood T cell repertoires in COVID-19. Overall study: COVID-19 samples collected from the United States, Italy and Spain covered acute and convalescent phases.

Unmatched junction bases numbered 11, after V lost 7 bases and J lost 0 bases. CDR1 is ENHRY and CDR2 is SYGVKD in the germline V gene. CDR3 size: 16 residues. Among Cohort 3 donors, those recovered had two negative PCRs, clearance, or symptom resolution. In the original workflow: For nucleated cells, counts were estimated from reference gene primer amplification. Here immunoSEQ multiplex PCR was the method, and the copy in TCRdb shows in-frame clones only, minus some. V and J calls and clone size are copied from that table; D and trimming were computed from the DNA. The profile shows 300,000 to 450,000 clones, approximately 87% of them singletons.

This chain links TRBV10-3 with TRBJ1-1; 7 nucleotides align to TRBD1. Specimen: PBMCs or T cells enriched from blood (not recorded which). This clonotype was sampled from a young man who had recovered from COVID-19. CDR3 protein: CAIKGGTEWVNTEAFF. Written as DNA, the CDR3 is TGTGCCATCAAAGGCGGGACAGAGTGGGTGAACACTGAAGCTTTCTTT.